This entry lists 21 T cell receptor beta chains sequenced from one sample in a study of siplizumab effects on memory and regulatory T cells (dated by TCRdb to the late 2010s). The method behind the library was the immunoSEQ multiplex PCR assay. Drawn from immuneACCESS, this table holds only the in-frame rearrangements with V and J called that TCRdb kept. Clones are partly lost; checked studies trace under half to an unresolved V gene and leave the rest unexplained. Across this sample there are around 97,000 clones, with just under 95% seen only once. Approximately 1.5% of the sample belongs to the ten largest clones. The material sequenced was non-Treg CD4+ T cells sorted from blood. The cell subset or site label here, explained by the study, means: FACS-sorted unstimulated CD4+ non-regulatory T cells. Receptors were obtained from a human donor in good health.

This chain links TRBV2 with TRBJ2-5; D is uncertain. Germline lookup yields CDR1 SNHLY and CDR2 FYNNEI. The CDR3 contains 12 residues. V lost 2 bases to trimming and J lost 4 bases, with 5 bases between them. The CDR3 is CASSELAETQYF. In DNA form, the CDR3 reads TGTGCCAGCAGTGAACTGGCAGAGACCCAGTACTTC.

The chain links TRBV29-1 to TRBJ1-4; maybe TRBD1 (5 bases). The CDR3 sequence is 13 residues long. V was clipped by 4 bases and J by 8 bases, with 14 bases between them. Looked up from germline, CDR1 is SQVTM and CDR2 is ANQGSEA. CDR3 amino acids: CSVGRGEGEKLFF. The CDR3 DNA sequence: TGCAGCGTTGGGAGGGGAGAGGGCGAAAAACTGTTTTTT.

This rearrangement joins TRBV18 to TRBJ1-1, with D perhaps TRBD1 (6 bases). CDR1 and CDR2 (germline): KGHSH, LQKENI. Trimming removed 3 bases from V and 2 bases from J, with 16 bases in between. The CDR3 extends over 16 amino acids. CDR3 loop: CASSPGRGQANTEAFF. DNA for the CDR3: TGTGCCAGCTCACCGGGCAGGGGTCAAGCTAACACTGAAGCTTTCTTT.

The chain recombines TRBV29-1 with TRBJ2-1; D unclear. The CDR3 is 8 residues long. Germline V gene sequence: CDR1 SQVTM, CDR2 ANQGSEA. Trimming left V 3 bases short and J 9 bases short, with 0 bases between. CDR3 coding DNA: TGCAGCGTTGATGAGCAGTTCTTC. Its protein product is CSVDEQFF.

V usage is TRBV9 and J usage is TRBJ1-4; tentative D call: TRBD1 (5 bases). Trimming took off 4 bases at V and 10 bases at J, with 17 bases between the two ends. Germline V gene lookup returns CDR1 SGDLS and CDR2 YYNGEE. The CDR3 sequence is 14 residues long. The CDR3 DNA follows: TGTGCCAGCAGCCCGTCGGGGCTTGGTGTAAAACTGTTTTTT. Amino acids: CASSPSGLGVKLFF.

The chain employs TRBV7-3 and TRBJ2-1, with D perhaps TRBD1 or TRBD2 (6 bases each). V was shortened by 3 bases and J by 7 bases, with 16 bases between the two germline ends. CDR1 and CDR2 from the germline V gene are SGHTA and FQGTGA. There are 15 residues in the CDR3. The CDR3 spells CASSFDGGAANEQFF. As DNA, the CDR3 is TGTGCCAGCAGCTTTGACGGGGGCGCAGCGAATGAGCAGTTCTTC.

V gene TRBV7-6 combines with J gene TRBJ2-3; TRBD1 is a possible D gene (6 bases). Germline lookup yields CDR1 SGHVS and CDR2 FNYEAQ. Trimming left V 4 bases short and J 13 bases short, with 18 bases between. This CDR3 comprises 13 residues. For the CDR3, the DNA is TGTGCCAGCAGCTCCAACTACAGGGCAGAGGAGTATTTT. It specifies CASSSNYRAEEYF.

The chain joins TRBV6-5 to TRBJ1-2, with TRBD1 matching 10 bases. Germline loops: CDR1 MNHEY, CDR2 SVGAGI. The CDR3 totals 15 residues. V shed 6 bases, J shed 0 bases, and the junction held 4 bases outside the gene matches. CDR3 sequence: CASSRQGAPNYGYTF. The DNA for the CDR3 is TGTGCCAGCAGCAGACAGGGGGCGCCTAACTATGGCTACACCTTC.

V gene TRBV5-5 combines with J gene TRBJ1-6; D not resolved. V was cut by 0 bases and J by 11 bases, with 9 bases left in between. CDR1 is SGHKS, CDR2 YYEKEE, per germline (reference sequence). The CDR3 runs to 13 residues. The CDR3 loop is CASSLDPRAPLHF. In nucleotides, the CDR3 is TGTGCCAGCAGCTTGGACCCCCGAGCACCCCTCCACTTT.

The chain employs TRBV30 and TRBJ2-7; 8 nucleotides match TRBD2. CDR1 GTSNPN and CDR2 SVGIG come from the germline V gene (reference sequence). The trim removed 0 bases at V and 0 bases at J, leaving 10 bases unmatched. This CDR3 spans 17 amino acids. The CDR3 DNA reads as TGTGCCTGGAGTGTCCCGAATTCGGGGGGGAGCTCCTACGAGCAGTACTTC. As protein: CAWSVPNSGGSSYEQYF.

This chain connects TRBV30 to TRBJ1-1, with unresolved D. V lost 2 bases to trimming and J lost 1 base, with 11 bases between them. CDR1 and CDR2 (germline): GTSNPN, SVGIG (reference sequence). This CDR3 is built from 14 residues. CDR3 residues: CAWSSMTPNTEAFF. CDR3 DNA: TGTGCCTGGAGTTCGATGACACCGAACACTGAAGCTTTCTTT.

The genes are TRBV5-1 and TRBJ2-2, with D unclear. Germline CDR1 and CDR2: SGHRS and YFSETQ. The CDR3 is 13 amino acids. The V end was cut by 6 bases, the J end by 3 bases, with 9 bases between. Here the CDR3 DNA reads TGCGCCAGCACACTATTAGACACCGGGGAGCTGTTTTTT. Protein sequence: CASTLLDTGELFF.

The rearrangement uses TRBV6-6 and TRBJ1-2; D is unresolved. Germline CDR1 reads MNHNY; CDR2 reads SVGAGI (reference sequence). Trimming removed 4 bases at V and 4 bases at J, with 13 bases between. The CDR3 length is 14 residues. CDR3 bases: TGTGCCAGCAGTTCCCTAGGACTGTTCTATGGCTACACCTTC. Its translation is CASSSLGLFYGYTF.

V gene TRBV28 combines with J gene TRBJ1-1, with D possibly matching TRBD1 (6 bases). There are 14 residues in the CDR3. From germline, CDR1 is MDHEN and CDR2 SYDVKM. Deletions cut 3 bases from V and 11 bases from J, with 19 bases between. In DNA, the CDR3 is TGTGCCAGCAGTTTCGGGGGGGGCCGGGTAAAGGCTTTCTTT. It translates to CASSFGGGRVKAFF.

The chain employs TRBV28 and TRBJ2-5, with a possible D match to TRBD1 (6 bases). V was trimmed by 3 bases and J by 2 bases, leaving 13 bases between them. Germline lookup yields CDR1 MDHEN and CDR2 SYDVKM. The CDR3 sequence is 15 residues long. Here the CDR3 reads CASSLIQGLQETQYF. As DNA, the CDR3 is TGTGCCAGCAGTTTGATTCAGGGGCTACAAGAGACCCAGTACTTC.

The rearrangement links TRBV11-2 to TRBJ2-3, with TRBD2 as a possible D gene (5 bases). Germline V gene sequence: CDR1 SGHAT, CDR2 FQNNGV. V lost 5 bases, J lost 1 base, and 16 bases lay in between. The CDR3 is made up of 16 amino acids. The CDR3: CASSPFGLSGTDTQYF. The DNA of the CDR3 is TGTGCCAGCAGCCCGTTTGGACTGTCAGGCACAGATACGCAGTATTTT.

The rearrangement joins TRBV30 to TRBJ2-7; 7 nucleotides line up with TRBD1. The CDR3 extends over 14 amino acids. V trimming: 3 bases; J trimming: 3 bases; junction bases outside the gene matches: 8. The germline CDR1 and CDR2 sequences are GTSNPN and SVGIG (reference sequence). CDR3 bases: TGTGCCTGGAGCCCGGGACAGTACCTCTACGAGCAGTACTTC. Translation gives CAWSPGQYLYEQYF.

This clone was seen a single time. The DNA for the CDR3 is TGTGCCAGCAGCTTATTGTGGAGCTCCTACGAGCAGTACTTC. Amino acids: CASSLLWSSYEQYF. The rearrangement joins TRBV7-8 to TRBJ2-7; no definite D call. V was cut by 2 bases and J by 0 bases, with 8 bases left in between. There are 14 residues in the CDR3. From germline, CDR1 is SGHVS and CDR2 FQNEAQ.

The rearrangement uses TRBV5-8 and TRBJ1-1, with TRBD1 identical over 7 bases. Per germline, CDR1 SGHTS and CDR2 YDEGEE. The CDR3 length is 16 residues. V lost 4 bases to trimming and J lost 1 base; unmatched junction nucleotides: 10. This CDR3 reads CASSRTGYEENTEAFF. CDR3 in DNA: TGTGCCAGCAGCCGGACAGGATATGAAGAGAACACTGAAGCTTTCTTT.

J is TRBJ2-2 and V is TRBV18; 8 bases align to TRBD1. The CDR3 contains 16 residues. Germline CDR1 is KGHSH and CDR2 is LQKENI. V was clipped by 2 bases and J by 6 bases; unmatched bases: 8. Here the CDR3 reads CASSPRTGSLPGELFF. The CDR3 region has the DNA TGTGCCAGCTCACCAAGGACAGGGTCCCTCCCCGGGGAGCTGTTTTTT.

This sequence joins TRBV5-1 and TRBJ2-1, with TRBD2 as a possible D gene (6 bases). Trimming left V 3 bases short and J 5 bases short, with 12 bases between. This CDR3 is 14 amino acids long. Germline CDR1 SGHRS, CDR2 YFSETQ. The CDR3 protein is CASSSLAENNEQFF. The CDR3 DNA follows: TGCGCCAGCAGCTCATTAGCGGAGAACAATGAGCAGTTCTTC.